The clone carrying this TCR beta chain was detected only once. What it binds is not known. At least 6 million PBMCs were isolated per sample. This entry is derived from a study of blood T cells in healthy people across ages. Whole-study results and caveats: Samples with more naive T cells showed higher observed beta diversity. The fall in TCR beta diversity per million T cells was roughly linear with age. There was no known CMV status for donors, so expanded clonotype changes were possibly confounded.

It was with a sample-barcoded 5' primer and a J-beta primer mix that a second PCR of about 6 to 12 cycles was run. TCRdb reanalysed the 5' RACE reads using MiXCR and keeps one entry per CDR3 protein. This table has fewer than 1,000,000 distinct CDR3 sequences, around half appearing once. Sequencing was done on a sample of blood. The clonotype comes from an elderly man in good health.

The CDR3 DNA is TGTGCCAGTTTTGGGACAGGGGGATACAATGAGCAGTTCTTC. This sequence encodes CASFGTGGYNEQFF. The rearrangement links TRBV6-5 to TRBJ2-1; 11 nucleotides agree with TRBD1. Germline V CDR1 and CDR2: MNHEY, SVGAGI. V was pared by 9 bases and J by 4 bases, with 5 bases of the junction left unmatched. This CDR3 comprises 14 residues.